Ten or more counts support the clone carrying this T cell receptor (beta chain). Trimming removed 1 base from V and 2 bases from J, with 14 bases in between. Germline V gene lookup returns CDR1 SGHTA and CDR2 FQGNSA. The CDR3 extends over 16 amino acids. Newly diagnosed, the hyperthyroidism patients had under 2 months' duration and were aged 18 to 65. This record belongs to a study of Graves' ophthalmopathy and Graves' hyperthyroidism. From RNA, the CDR3 regions of TCR beta chains were amplified and sequenced. Amplification began with first-round RT-PCR using HTBI primers, then second-round multiplex PCR was performed. TCRdb processed the multiplex PCR reads anew with MiXCR; each CDR3 protein has one entry. The sample holds 900,000 to 1,200,000 distinct CDR3 sequences, roughly 35% seen once.

The chain links TRBV7-2 to TRBJ2-5; maybe TRBD1 (6 bases). Source material: peripheral blood or thyroid tissue (not recorded which). This receptor was taken from an adult man with Graves' hyperthyroidism. The CDR3: CASSLDGTYSQETQYF. The CDR3 nucleotides read TGTGCCAGCAGCTTAGATGGGACATATTCGCAAGAGACCCAGTACTTC.